The entry that follows covers one T cell receptor beta chain sequence. Blood, roughly 6 milliliters, was collected at each of two time points. This specimen comes from a study of prognosis after radiotherapy for stage I lung cancer. Study overall: SBRT radiotherapy comprised 3 to 5 fractions at a biologically effective dose of at least 100 Gy.

From germline, CDR1 is DFQATT and CDR2 SNEGSKA (reference sequence). The CDR3 length is 13 residues. V lost 6 bases and J lost 7; bases outside the gene matches: 10. Genomic DNA was the source, and TCR beta CDR3 was amplified from it by two-round multiplex PCR. For every TRBV and TRBJ gene, a specific primer was used in first-round PCR. From the multiplex PCR reads, TCRdb called clonotypes with MiXCR, one entry per CDR3 protein. Of approximately 35,000 distinct CDR3 sequences listed, 25% to 40% are singletons. The TCR comes from a donor aged 50 or older with non-small cell lung cancer. The rearrangement joins TRBV20-1 to TRBJ1-2, with TRBD1 identical over 8 bases. The sequenced sample was PBMCs, obtained before or after stereotactic body radiation therapy (not recorded which). The CDR3: CSAAQGARSGYTF. In nucleotides, the CDR3 is TGCAGTGCAGCCCAGGGGGCAAGGAGTGGCTACACCTTC.